This is a list of T cell receptor beta chains from one sample in a study of shared clonotypes between healthy human individuals. The method was immunoSEQ multiplex PCR; TCRdb's version includes in-frame clones alone and lacks a portion of them. Of some 2,000,000 clones detected, around 95% appear once; the ten largest clones hold 0.13%. The sample was naive CD4+ T cells sorted from blood. These receptors all stem from a man between 18 and 29 years old in good health. Each CDR3 is given with its conserved first and last residue. D genes are given only for firm matches. The size of a clone is reported for some rows only, either as once, few or many, or as a class for expanded clones.

>TRBJ2-2|once|TRBV19|NA
TGTGCCACCTCACTAGCTTACGGCACCGGGGAGCTGTTTTTT
CATSLAYGTGELFF
>TRBJ1-1|NA|TRBV18|NA
TGTGCCAGCTCACCAGCAGAGGCAGGGAACACTGAAGCTTTCTTT
CASSPAEAGNTEAFF
>TRBJ2-7|once|TRBV18|NA
TGTGCCAGCTCCGAACTAAGGACAGTTTCCTACGAGCAGTACTTC
CASSELRTVSYEQYF
>TRBJ2-3|NA|TRBV5-1|TRBD2
TGCGCCAGCAGCTTAACCAGCGGGAGTAGCACAGATACGCAGTATTTT
CASSLTSGSSTDTQYF
>TRBJ1-5|NA|TRBV28|NA
TGTGCCATTGGTCCCGATCAGCCCCAGCATTTT
CAIGPDQPQHF
>TRBJ2-2|NA|TRBV2|NA
TGTGCCAGCAGTGGCAGCCCATTAGGGAGGCTGTTTTTT
CASSGSPLGRLFF
>TRBJ1-1|NA|TRBV6-1|NA
TGTGCCAGCGGCCCCTTGGGGCTTGGGAACACTGAAGCTTTCTTT
CASGPLGLGNTEAFF
>TRBJ2-7|NA|TRBV2|NA
TGTGCCAGCAGCGCGGGGAGACTTTCTTACGAGCAGTACTTC
CASSAGRLSYEQYF
>TRBJ1-1|NA|TRBV9|NA
TGTGCCAGCAGCGTCGAAGGGGGCACTGAAGCTTTCTTT
CASSVEGGTEAFF
>TRBJ2-7|NA|TRBV6-5|TRBD2
TGTGCCAGCAGCCTCCTAGCGGGCCCCTTCGAGCAGTACTTC
CASSLLAGPFEQYF
>TRBJ2-5|NA|TRBV4-1|TRBD2
TGCGCCAGCAGAAATGTGTGGCGGGAGGGCCACGAGACCCAGTACTTC
CASRNVWREGHETQYF
>TRBJ1-4|NA|TRBV4-1|TRBD1
TGCGCCAGCAGCCAAGAAGGGGGACAGGGGGTGGGAAAACTGTTTTTT
CASSQEGGQGVGKLFF
>TRBJ2-7|NA|TRBV2|TRBD2
TGTGCCAGCAGTTTCGGACTAGCGGGAGTTGACTACGAGCAGTACTTC
CASSFGLAGVDYEQYF
>TRBJ2-5|NA|TRBV6-5|NA
TGTGCCAGCAGCCGTAGCGGCCTCGGAGAGACCCAGTACTTC
CASSRSGLGETQYF
>TRBJ2-7|NA|TRBV16|NA
TGTGCCAGCAGCCCTTACGGATCCAGCTACGAGCAGTACTTC
CASSPYGSSYEQYF
>TRBJ2-1|NA|TRBV30|TRBD1
TGTGCCTGGAGGGCGGGACAGGGGAATCGAGAGCAGTTCTTC
CAWRAGQGNREQFF
>TRBJ2-1|NA|TRBV10-3|TRBD2
TGTGCCACCCGTCTAGGGCGGAGCGGGGTTTACAATGAGCAGTTCTTC
CATRLGRSGVYNEQFF
>TRBJ2-5|once|TRBV7-2|NA
TGTGCCAGCAGCCTAGGGGTGGAGACCCAGTACTTC
CASSLGVETQYF
>TRBJ2-2|NA|TRBV19|TRBD2
TGTGCCAGTAGGCGGGAGCTGACCGGGGAGCTGTTTTTT
CASRRELTGELFF
>TRBJ1-3|once|TRBV30|TRBD1
TGTGCCTGGACTAATCGCCGCCGACAGGGCCTCTCTGGAAACACCATATATTTT
CAWTNRRRQGLSGNTIYF
>TRBJ1-4|NA|TRBV30|NA
TGTGCCTGGAGTGCACAGTTAGGAGGTACAAATGAAAAACTGTTTTTT
CAWSAQLGGTNEKLFF
>TRBJ2-5|NA|TRBV19|TRBD2
TGTGCCAGTAGTATGTCAGGACTAGCTCATGAAGAGACCCAGTACTTC
CASSMSGLAHEETQYF
>TRBJ2-7|NA|TRBV6-5|NA
TGTGCCAGCAGTTACCGGATGGACGCCTCCTACGAGCAGTACTTC
CASSYRMDASYEQYF
>TRBJ2-3|NA|TRBV7-9|NA
TGTGCCAGCAGCCCCAGCGGATTCACAGATACGCAGTATTTT
CASSPSGFTDTQYF
>TRBJ1-4|NA|TRBV18|NA
TGTGCCAGCTCCCTAGGGGACGAACTGTTTTTT
CASSLGDELFF
>TRBJ2-3|NA|TRBV7-2|TRBD2
TGTGCCAGCAGCTCCAATTTACCAGCGGGAGCGACAGATACGCAGTATTTT
CASSSNLPAGATDTQYF
>TRBJ2-7|NA|TRBV7-3|NA
TGTGCCAGCAGCCCGGCGGGACATCCTGTGGAGCAGTACTTC
CASSPAGHPVEQYF
>TRBJ1-1|NA|TRBV19|NA
TGTGCCAGTAGTATAGTCCCTCCGGGTCGGATCACTGAAGCTTTCTTT
CASSIVPPGRITEAFF